Presented here are 3 T cell receptor beta chains from one specimen sequenced in a study of cytomegalovirus exposure and HLA in healthy donors. PCR primers comprised 60 Vbeta and 13 Jbeta primers. Profiled with immunoSEQ multiplex PCR; TCRdb holds only in-frame clones, not every one. The data hold approximately 120,000 clones, with over 60% observed a single time. Sequencing was performed on PBMCs. These receptors came from a man aged 45-65 years in good health and CMV-seronegative.

This clone was counted between two and nine times. The rearrangement joins TRBV4-1 to TRBJ2-5; the match to TRBD1 covers 7 bases. The V gene's germline CDR1 is MGHRA and CDR2 YSYEKL. The CDR3 length is 15 residues. V shed 0 bases, J shed 7 bases, and the junction held 8 bases outside the gene matches. This CDR3 reads CASSQDATGSGTQYF. In nucleotides, the CDR3 is TGCGCCAGCAGCCAAGATGCGACAGGGTCGGGGACCCAGTACTTC.

CDR3 amino acids: CASSLGTDYYEQYF. The DNA of the CDR3 is TGTGCCAGCAGCTTGGGAACAGACTACTACGAGCAGTACTTC. The rearrangement uses TRBV5-6 and TRBJ2-7; tentative D call: TRBD2 (5 bases). The V gene lost 0 bases and the J gene lost 3 bases, with 10 bases spanning the gap. This CDR3 comprises 14 residues. Germline V gene lookup returns CDR1 SGHDT and CDR2 YYEEEE.

The V gene is TRBV2, the J gene TRBJ2-5; 9 positions agree with TRBD1. The CDR3 is made up of 14 amino acids. J gave up 5 bases and V 2 bases, and 3 bases lay outside the gene matches. Germline V gives CDR1 SNHLY, CDR2 FYNNEI. CDR3 DNA: TGTGCCAGCAGTGAACACAGGGGGCGCGAGACCCAGTACTTC. This gives the protein CASSEHRGRETQYF.